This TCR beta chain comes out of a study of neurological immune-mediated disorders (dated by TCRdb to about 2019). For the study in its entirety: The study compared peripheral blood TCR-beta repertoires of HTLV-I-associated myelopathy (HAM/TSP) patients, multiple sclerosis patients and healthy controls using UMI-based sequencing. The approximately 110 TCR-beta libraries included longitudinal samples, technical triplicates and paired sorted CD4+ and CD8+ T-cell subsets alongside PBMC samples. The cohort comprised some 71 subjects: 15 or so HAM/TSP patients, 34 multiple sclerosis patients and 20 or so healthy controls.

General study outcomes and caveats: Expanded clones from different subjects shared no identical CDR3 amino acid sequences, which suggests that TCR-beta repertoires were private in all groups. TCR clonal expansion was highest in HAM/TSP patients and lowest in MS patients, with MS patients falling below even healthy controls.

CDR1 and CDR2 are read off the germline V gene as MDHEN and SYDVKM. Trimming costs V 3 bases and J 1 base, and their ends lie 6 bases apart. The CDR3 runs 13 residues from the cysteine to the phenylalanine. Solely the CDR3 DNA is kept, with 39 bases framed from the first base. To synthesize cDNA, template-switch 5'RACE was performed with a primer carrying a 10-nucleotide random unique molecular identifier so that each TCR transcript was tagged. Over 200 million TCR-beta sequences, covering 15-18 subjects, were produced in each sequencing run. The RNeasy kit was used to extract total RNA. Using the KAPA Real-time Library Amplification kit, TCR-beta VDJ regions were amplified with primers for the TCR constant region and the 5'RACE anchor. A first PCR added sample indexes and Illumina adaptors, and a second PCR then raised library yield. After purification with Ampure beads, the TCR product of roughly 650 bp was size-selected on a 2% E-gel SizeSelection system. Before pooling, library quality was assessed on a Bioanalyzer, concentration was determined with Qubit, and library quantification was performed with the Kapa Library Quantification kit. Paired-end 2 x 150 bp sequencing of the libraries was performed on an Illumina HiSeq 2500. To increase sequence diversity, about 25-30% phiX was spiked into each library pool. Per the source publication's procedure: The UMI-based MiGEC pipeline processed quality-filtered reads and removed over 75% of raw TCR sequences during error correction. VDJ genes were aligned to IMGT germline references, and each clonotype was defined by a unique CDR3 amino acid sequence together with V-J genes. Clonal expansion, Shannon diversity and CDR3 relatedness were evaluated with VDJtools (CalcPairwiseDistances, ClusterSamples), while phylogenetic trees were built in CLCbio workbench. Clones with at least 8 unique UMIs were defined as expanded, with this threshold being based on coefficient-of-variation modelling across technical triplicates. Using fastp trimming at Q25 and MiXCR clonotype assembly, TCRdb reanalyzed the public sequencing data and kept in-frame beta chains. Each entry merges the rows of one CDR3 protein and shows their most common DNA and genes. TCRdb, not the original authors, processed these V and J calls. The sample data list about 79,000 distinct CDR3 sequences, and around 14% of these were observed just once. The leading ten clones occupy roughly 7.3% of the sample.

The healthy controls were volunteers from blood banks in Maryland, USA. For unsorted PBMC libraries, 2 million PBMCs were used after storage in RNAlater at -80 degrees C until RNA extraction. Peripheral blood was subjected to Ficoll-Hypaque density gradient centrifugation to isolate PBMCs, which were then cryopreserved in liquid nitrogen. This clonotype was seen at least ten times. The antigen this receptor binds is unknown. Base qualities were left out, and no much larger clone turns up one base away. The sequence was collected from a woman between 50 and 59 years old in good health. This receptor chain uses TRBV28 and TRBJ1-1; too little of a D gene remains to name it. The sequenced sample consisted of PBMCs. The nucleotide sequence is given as TGTGCCAGCAGTTTCTGGTCGAACACTGAAGCTTTCTTT. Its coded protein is CASSFWSNTEAFF.